Each of the 10 T cell receptor beta chains below was sequenced from the same sample in a study of T cell changes during pregnancy in multiple sclerosis. The assay was immunoSEQ multiplex PCR, and TCRdb's table has in-frame clones only and misses some. Among over 50,000 clones, approximately 92% were seen once, and the ten largest hold 0.25%. This specimen consisted of CD4+ T cells from peripheral blood mononuclear cells, obtained in the third trimester of pregnancy. Receptor source: a female donor with multiple sclerosis, enrolled in a pregnancy study.

V usage is TRBV6-1 and J usage is TRBJ2-1; D not resolved. The germline CDR1 and CDR2 sequences are MNHNS and SASEGT. This CDR3 region has 15 residues. V was pared by 1 base and J by 0 bases, with 7 bases between. The CDR3, as DNA: TGTGCCAGCAGTGAAGTGGCAAACTCCTACAATGAGCAGTTCTTC. Protein product: CASSEVANSYNEQFF.

This chain uses TRBV5-1 with TRBJ2-2; D uncertain. The CDR3 has 14 residues. V was shortened by 0 bases and J by 1 base, with 4 bases between the two germline ends. Germline V gene data show CDR1 as SGHRS and CDR2 as YFSETQ. The DNA of the CDR3 is TGCGCCAGCAGCTTGGGGCAGAACACCGGGGAGCTGTTTTTT. Translation: CASSLGQNTGELFF.

This chain uses TRBV19 with TRBJ1-6, with 9 bases that match TRBD1. In germline, CDR1 is LNHDA, CDR2 SQIVND (reference sequence). CDR3 length equals 16 residues. The V and J ends lost 1 base and 4 bases, in that order; junction bases with no gene match: 2. For the CDR3, the DNA is TGTGCCAGTAGTATAGTCGACAGGGGGTATAATTCACCCCTCCACTTT. This gives the protein CASSIVDRGYNSPLHF. Full variable domain (outside the CDR3, taken from reference TRBV19 and TRBJ1-6): DGGITQSPKYLFRKEGQNVTLSCEQNLNHDAMYWYRQDPGQGLRLIYYSQIVNDFQKGDIAEGYSVSREKKESFPLTVTSAQKNPTAFYLCASSIVDRGYNSPLHFGNGTRLTVT.

The CDR3 DNA follows: TGTGCCTGGAGTCGACAGGCCCCCTATGGCTACACCTTC. Residues: CAWSRQAPYGYTF. The V call is TRBV30, the J call TRBJ1-2, with a weak D call TRBD1 (6 bases). Germline lookup yields CDR1 GTSNPN and CDR2 SVGIG (reference sequence). The CDR3 contains 13 residues. Trimming left V 2 bases short and J 4 bases short, with 11 bases between.

J is TRBJ2-2 and V is TRBV7-2; maybe TRBD1 (5 bases). The CDR3 is 15 amino acids. V was trimmed by 0 bases and J by 4 bases, leaving 9 bases between them. Germline CDR1 and CDR2: SGHTA and FQGNSA. This chain's CDR3 is CASSLARASTGELFF. CDR3 nucleotides: TGTGCCAGCAGCTTAGCCAGGGCTAGCACCGGGGAGCTGTTTTTT.

V is TRBV7-3 and J is TRBJ1-4; TRBD1 matches at 9 bases. This CDR3 has 13 residues. Germline trimming cut 5 bases from V and 11 bases from J; bases unmatched to any gene: 6. The germline V gene encodes CDR1 SGHTA and CDR2 FQGTGA. This chain's CDR3 is CASSLDRGDKLFF. CDR3 DNA sequence: TGTGCCAGCAGCCTGGACAGGGGAGATAAACTGTTTTTT.

This sequence joins TRBV7-2 and TRBJ2-6, with D perhaps TRBD2 (6 bases). The CDR3 consists of 18 residues. The V end was cut by 0 bases, the J end by 0 bases, with 12 bases between. Looked up from germline, CDR1 is SGHTA and CDR2 is FQGNSA. CDR3 loop: CASSLAGGGASGANVLTF. The DNA of the CDR3 is TGTGCCAGCAGCTTAGCGGGAGGAGGGGCCTCTGGGGCCAACGTCCTGACTTTC. The complete variable domain, with remaining parts taken from reference TRBV7-2 and TRBJ2-6, reads GAGVSQSPSNKVTEKGKDVELRCDPISGHTALYWYRQSLGQGLEFLIYFQGNSAPDKSGLPSDRFSAERTGGSVSTLTIQRTQQEDSAVYLCASSLAGGGASGANVLTFGAGSRLTVL.

The chain's CDR3 is CASSLAGQPTNTEAFF. The CDR3 DNA sequence: TGTGCCAGCAGCTTGGCGGGACAGCCGACGAACACTGAAGCTTTCTTT. This rearrangement joins TRBV5-6 to TRBJ1-1, with 7 bases that match TRBD1. Unmatched junction bases numbered 6, after V lost 0 bases and J lost 1 base. This CDR3 has 16 residues. Germline V gene data show CDR1 as SGHDT and CDR2 as YYEEEE.

V is TRBV7-9 and J is TRBJ2-7; 9 nucleotides match TRBD1. Trimming at V came to 5 bases and at J to 3 bases, leaving 8 bases not matched to a gene. Germline V gives CDR1 SEHNR, CDR2 FQNEAQ (reference sequence). The CDR3 spans 15 residues. CDR3 sequence (DNA): TGTGCCAGCAGCCCCACCGGGACAGGGTTCTACGAGCAGTACTTC. Amino acids: CASSPTGTGFYEQYF.

The chain combines TRBV6-6 with TRBJ2-7, with 7 bases fitting TRBD1. The J segment lost 0 bases and the V segment lost 6 bases, leaving 11 bases of the junction unmatched. From germline, CDR1 is MNHNY and CDR2 SVGAGI (reference sequence). This CDR3 comprises 16 residues. CDR3 sequence (DNA): TGTGCCAGCAGCCAGACAGGGAAAGGGAGCTCCTACGAGCAGTACTTC. It is translated as CASSQTGKGSSYEQYF.